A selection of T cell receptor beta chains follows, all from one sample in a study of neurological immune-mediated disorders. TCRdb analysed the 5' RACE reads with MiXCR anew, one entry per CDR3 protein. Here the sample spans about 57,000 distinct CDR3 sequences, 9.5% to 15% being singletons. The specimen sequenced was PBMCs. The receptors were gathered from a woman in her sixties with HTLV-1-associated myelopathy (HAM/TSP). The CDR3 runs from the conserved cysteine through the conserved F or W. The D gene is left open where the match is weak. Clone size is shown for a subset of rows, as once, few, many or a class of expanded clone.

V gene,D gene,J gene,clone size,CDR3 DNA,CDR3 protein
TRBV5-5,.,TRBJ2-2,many,TGTGCCAGCAGCTTGTTCCCAGGGACGAACACCGGGGAGCTGTTTTTT,CASSLFPGTNTGELFF
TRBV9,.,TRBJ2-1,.,TGTGCCTCGGACGGGGGTAGCTCCTACAATGAGCAGTTCTTC,CASDGGSSYNEQFF
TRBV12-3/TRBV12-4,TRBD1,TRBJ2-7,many,TGTGCCAGCAGTTTAGCCCCTGGACAGGTCCACGAGCAGTACTTC,CASSLAPGQVHEQYF
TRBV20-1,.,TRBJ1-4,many,TGCAGTGCTAGAGATGGGGCAGGGTTCGGTGAAAAACTGTTTTTT,CSARDGAGFGEKLFF
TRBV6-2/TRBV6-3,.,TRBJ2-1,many,TGTGCCAGCACCCACTGGAGGGGGCGCGGGAACAATGAGCAGTTCTTC,CASTHWRGRGNNEQFF
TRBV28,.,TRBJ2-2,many,TGTGCCAGCAGTTTTCCTAAACAAGCCCGAAACACCGGGGAGCTGTTTTTT,CASSFPKQARNTGELFF
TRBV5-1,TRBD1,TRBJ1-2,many,TGCGCCAGCAGTCTTAAAATCCGGGACAGGGTCTATGGCTACACCTTC,CASSLKIRDRVYGYTF
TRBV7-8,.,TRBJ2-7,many,TGTGCCAGCAGCAGTAGCGGAGGGACCTACGAGCAGTACTTC,CASSSSGGTYEQYF
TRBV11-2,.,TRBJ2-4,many,TGTGCCAGCAGCTTAGATATGGACAGTTGGAGCATTCAGTACTTC,CASSLDMDSWSIQYF
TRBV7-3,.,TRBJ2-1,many,TGTGCCAGCAGCCTGGCGGGGGCAATAGGTGAGCAGTTCTTC,CASSLAGAIGEQFF
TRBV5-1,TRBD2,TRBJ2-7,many,TGCGCCAGCAGCTTCGGGCTAGCGGCTACCTACGAGCAGTACTTC,CASSFGLAATYEQYF
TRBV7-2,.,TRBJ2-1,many,TGTGCCAGCAGCCCGTTGATTCCGGGTGAGCAGTTCTTC,CASSPLIPGEQFF
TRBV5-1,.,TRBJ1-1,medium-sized,TGCGCCAGCAGCCAAGACACTGAAGCTTTCTTT,CASSQDTEAFF
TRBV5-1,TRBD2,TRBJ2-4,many,TGCGCCAGCAGCTCGACTAGCGGGACAGGAGCCAAAAACATTCAGTACTTC,CASSSTSGTGAKNIQYF
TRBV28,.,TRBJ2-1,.,TGTGCCAGCAGTTTATACAGGGAAGGGCGCTCCTACAATGAGCAGTTCTTC,CASSLYREGRSYNEQFF
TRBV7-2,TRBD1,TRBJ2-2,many,TGTGCCAGCAGCTCCGGGACAGGGCCCGGGGAGCTGTTTTTT,CASSSGTGPGELFF
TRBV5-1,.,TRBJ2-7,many,TGCGCCAGCAGCTTGGTCGGCCCCTACGAGCAGTACTTC,CASSLVGPYEQYF
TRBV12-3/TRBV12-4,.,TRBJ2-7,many,TGTGCCAGCAGTTTAGCTTCCCGGTGTTACGAGCAGTACTTC,CASSLASRCYEQYF
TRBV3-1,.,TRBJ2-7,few,TGTGCCAGCAGCCAAGAGTTCGGGGCTAGCACCTACGAGCAGTACTTC,CASSQEFGASTYEQYF
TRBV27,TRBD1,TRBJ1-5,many,TGTGCCAGCAGGGGTAGGGGGCAAGGCAATCAGCCCCAGCATTTT,CASRGRGQGNQPQHF
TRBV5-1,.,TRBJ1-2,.,TGCGCCAGCAGCTTGGTATTGGGGACGGGTGGCTACACCTTC,CASSLVLGTGGYTF
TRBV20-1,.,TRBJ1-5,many,TGCAGTGCTAGCCTCTACCGGCAGGGAAGCAATCAGCCCCAGCATTTT,CSASLYRQGSNQPQHF
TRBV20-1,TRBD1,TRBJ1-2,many,TGCAGTGCCGTAGTACAGGGGGCCCGGGGCTACACCTTC,CSAVVQGARGYTF
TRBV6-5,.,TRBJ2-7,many,TGTGCCAGCAGTTACCGGGACGAGCAGTACTTC,CASSYRDEQYF
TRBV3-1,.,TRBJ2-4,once,TGTGCCAGCGGCCCCAGCGGAGGCAAAAACATTCAGTACTTC,CASGPSGGKNIQYF
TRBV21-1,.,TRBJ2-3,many,TGTGCCAGCAGCAACCCCAGGCTAGCGGGAGTCACCAGCACAGATACGCAGTATTTT,CASSNPRLAGVTSTDTQYF
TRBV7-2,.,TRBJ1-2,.,TGTGCCAGCAGCTTCACGGGGGGTGAGGGTGGCTACACCTTC,CASSFTGGEGGYTF
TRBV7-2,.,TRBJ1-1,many,TGTGCCAGCAGCTTAGACCAACACACTGAAGCTTTCTTT,CASSLDQHTEAFF
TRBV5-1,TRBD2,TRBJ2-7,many,TGCGCCAGCAGCTTGGTAGTGGGACTAGCGGGAGGACGTTACTACGAGCAGTACTTC,CASSLVVGLAGGRYYEQYF
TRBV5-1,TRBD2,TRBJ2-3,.,TGCGCCAGCAGCCCGAGCGGGAGGACAGATACGCAGTATTTT,CASSPSGRTDTQYF
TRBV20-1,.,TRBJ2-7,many,TGCAGTGCCTATTCTCCAGGCGGGAAGGGCTCCTACGAGCAGTACTTC,CSAYSPGGKGSYEQYF
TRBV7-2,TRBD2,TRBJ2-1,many,TGTGCCAGCAGCCGGTGGCTAGCGGGAGAGGCTTTAAAGGATGAGCAGTTCTTC,CASSRWLAGEALKDEQFF
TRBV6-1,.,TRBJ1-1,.,TGTGCCAGCAGTCTGGACCGGGATTACACTGAAGCTTTCTTT,CASSLDRDYTEAFF
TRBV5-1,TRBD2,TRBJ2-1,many,TGCGCCAGCAGCTCCACTAGCGGGAGTGGGAATGAGCAGTTCTTC,CASSSTSGSGNEQFF
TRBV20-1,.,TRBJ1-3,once,TGCAGTGCCACCGTCGCGAGCTCTGGAAACACCATATATTTT,CSATVASSGNTIYF
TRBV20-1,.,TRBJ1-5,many,TGCAGTGCTAGAGACTATCAGCCCCAGCATTTT,CSARDYQPQHF
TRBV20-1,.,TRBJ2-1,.,TGCAGTGCTAGTAAGGAGCCCTCCCGGGGTGAGCAGATCTTT,CSASKEPSRGEQIF
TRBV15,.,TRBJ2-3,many,TGTGCCACCAGCAGAGAGGGCAGGGTCACAGATACGCAGTATTTT,CATSREGRVTDTQYF
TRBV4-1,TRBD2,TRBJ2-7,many,TGCGCCAGCAGCCAAGACCATGGCGGGAGTGGGTACGAGCAGTACTTC,CASSQDHGGSGYEQYF
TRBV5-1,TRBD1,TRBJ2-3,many,TGCGCCAGCAGGGACAGGGGGCGCGAAACAGATACGCAGTATTTT,CASRDRGRETDTQYF
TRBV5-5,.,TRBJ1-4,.,TGTGCCAGCAGCTTGGTTGCACAGAAACTGTTTTTT,CASSLVAQKLFF
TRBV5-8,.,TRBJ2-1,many,TGTGCCAGCAGCTTGGCACAGATTTCCTACAATGAGCAGTTCTTC,CASSLAQISYNEQFF
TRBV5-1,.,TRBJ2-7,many,TGCGCCAGCAGCGGGGACCGTTCCTACGAGCAGTACTTC,CASSGDRSYEQYF
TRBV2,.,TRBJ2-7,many,TGTGCCAGCAGACAGGGAATCCCCTCCTACGAGCAGTACTTC,CASRQGIPSYEQYF
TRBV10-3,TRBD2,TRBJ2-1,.,TGTGCCACCGAGACTAGCGGGGGAAGCTCCTACAATGAGCAGTTCTTC,CATETSGGSSYNEQFF
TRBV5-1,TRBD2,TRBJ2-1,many,TGCGCCAGCAGCTTCACTCTAGCGGGGGGGAATGAGCAGTTCTTC,CASSFTLAGGNEQFF
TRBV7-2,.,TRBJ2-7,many,TGTGCCAGCAGCTTAGCGATTGGCACCTACGAGCAGTACTTC,CASSLAIGTYEQYF
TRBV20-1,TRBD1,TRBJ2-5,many,TGCAGTGCCATCGACAGGGGTGGGAAGACCCAGTACTTC,CSAIDRGGKTQYF
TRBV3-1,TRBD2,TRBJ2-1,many,TGTGCCAGCAGCTCGCGGACTAGCCTGGACGAGCAGTTCTTC,CASSSRTSLDEQFF
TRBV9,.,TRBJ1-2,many,TGTGCCAGCAGCGGGCCCGGGGCGGACCTTAACTATGGCTACACCTTC,CASSGPGADLNYGYTF
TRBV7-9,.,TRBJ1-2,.,TGTGCCAGCAGCCGGGGACCGGGGGGTGATGGCTACACCTTC,CASSRGPGGDGYTF
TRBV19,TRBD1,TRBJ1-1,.,TGTGCCAGTAGCGGACAGGCGAACACTGAAGCTTTCTTT,CASSGQANTEAFF
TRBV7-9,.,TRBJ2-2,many,TGTGCCAGCAGTCCTTCGGGGCCTATGACCGGGGAGCTGTTTTTT,CASSPSGPMTGELFF
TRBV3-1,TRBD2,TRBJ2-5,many,TGTGCCAGCAGCCAACACTTAGCGGGGATGGAGACCCAGTACTTC,CASSQHLAGMETQYF
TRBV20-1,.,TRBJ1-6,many,TGCAGTGCTAGAGAAACAGGGATGAATTCACCCCTCCACTTT,CSARETGMNSPLHF
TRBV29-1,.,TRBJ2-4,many,TGCAGCGTTGAAGCCTCCGCGAACATTCAGTACTTC,CSVEASANIQYF
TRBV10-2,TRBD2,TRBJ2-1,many,TGCGCCAGCAGCCAGGGACAGTTGACTAGCGGGAGTGCGTATGAGCAGTTCTTC,CASSQGQLTSGSAYEQFF
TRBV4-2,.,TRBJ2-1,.,TGTGCCAGCAGCCAAGATATGGCGGGGGCGAATGAGCAGTTCTTC,CASSQDMAGANEQFF
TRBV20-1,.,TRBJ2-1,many,TGCAGTGCCCGAACTCACAATGAGCAGTTCTTC,CSARTHNEQFF